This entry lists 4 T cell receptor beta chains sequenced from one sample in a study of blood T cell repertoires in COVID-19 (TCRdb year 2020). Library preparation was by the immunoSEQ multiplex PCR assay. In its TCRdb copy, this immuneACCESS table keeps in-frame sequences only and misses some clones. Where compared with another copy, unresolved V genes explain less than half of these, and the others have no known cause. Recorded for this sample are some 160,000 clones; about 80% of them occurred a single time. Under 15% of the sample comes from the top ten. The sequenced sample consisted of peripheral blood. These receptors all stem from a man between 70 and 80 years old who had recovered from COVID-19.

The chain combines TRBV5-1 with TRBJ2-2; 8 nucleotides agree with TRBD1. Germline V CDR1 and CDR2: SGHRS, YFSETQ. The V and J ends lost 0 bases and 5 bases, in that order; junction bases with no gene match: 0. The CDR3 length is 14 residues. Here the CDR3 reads CASSLGQGTGELFF. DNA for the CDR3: TGCGCCAGCAGCTTGGGACAGGGGACCGGGGAGCTGTTTTTT.

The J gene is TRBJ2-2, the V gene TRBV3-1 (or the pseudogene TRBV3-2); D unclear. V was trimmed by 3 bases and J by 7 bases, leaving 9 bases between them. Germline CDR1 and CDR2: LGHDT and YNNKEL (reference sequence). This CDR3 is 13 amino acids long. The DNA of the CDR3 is TGTGCCAGCAGCCAGACTCATGGCGGGGAGCTGTTTTTT. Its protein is CASSQTHGGELFF.

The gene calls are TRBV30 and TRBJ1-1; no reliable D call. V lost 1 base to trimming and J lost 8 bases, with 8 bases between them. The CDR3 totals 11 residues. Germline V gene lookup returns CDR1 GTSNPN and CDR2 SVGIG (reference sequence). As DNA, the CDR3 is TGTGCCTGGAGTGCCCCCAGGGAAGCTTTCTTT. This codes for CAWSAPREAFF.

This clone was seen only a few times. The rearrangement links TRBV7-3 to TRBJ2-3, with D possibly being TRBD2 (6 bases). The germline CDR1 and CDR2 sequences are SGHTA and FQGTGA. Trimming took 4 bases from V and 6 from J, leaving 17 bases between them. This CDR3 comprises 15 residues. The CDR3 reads CASSSQSGSADTQYF. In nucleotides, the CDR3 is TGTGCCAGCAGCTCCCAGAGCGGGTCAGCGGATACGCAGTATTTT.